The 20 T cell receptor beta chains below were found in one sample sequenced in a study of T cell responses to AZD1222 COVID-19 vaccine (dated by TCRdb to the early 2020s). The library was produced with the immunoSEQ multiplex PCR assay. The immuneACCESS repertoire file appears here via TCRdb, limited to in-frame rearrangements. These files lack a portion of the clones; in checked studies, under half of the deficit traces to unresolved V genes, and the cause of the others is not known. The sample table records nearly 110,000 clones; 92% of these occur just once. The ten largest account for 8% to 9.5% of the sample. Explained via the paper, the time point label denotes: about 28 days (+/-7) after the second vaccine dose. This specimen was peripheral blood, taken 28 days after the second AZD1222 dose. Receptors were obtained from an adult who received the AZD1222 COVID-19 vaccine.

The rearrangement joins TRBV30 to TRBJ2-3, with D perhaps matching TRBD1 (5 bases). CDR1 is GTSNPN, CDR2 SVGIG, per germline (reference sequence). This CDR3 has 13 residues. Trimming cost V 1 base and J 6 bases, with 11 bases left between them. The CDR3 region is CAWSGWGRDTQYF. In DNA, the CDR3 is TGTGCCTGGAGTGGGTGGGGCCGGGATACGCAGTATTTT.

The V call is TRBV27, the J call TRBJ1-1; tentatively, D is TRBD1 (5 bases). The CDR3 sequence is 13 residues long. Trimming took off 0 bases at V and 8 bases at J, with 10 bases between the two ends. The germline gives CDR1 MNHEY, CDR2 SMNVEV (reference sequence). CDR3 DNA sequence: TGTGCCAGCAGTTTATCTGTCGGGACCGAAGCTTTCTTT. Encoded protein: CASSLSVGTEAFF.

This CDR3 reads CASSNGITNQPQHF. CDR3 DNA: TGTGCCAGTAGTAACGGGATTACAAATCAGCCCCAGCATTTT. The rearrangement uses TRBV19 and TRBJ1-5; unclear D gene. Between the trimmed V and J ends, which lost 4 bases and 4 bases, there was a span of 11 bases. The CDR3 contains 14 residues. Germline loops: CDR1 LNHDA, CDR2 SQIVND (reference sequence).

This clone was recorded only once. J is TRBJ1-6 and V is TRBV27, with D possibly TRBD1 on 5 matching bases. Trimming pared 2 bases from V and 10 bases from J, leaving 15 bases between. This CDR3 region has 15 residues. CDR1 and CDR2 (germline): MNHEY, SMNVEV (reference sequence). The CDR3 region is CASSLEGIRGSPLHF. In DNA form, the CDR3 reads TGTGCCAGCAGTTTAGAGGGGATCCGAGGGTCACCCCTCCACTTT.

This chain connects TRBV11-2 to TRBJ2-1; D possibly corresponds to TRBD1 (6 bases). The CDR3 runs 15 residues. CDR1 and CDR2 (germline): SGHAT, FQNNGV. The V gene lost 1 base and the J gene lost 8 bases, with 15 bases spanning the gap. CDR3: CASSLGGQGSDEQFF. CDR3 coding DNA: TGTGCCAGCAGCTTAGGGGGGCAGGGTTCGGATGAGCAGTTCTTC.

This sequence joins TRBV5-1 and TRBJ1-1; TRBD1 aligns across 8 bases. V trimming: 5 bases; J trimming: 5 bases; junction bases outside the gene matches: 5. Germline V gene sequence: CDR1 SGHRS, CDR2 YFSETQ. CDR3 length equals 13 residues. The CDR3 DNA reads TGCGCCAGCAGGCAGACAGGGGAGACTGAAGCTTTCTTT. This gives the protein CASRQTGETEAFF.

The V and J genes are TRBV2 and TRBJ1-2; D unresolved. The germline gives CDR1 SNHLY, CDR2 FYNNEI. The V end was cut by 3 bases, the J end by 8 bases, with 4 bases between. The CDR3 has 10 residues. The CDR3 DNA sequence: TGTGCCAGCAGTGAGCCGGGCTACACCTTC. It is translated as CASSEPGYTF. Using reference TRBV2 and TRBJ1-2 for the parts outside the CDR3, the full variable domain is EPEVTQTPSHQVTQMGQEVILRCVPISNHLYFYWYRQILGQKVEFLVSFYNNEISEKSEIFDDQFSVERPDGSNFTLKIRSTKLEDSAMYFCASSEPGYTFGSGTRLTVV.

The rearrangement uses TRBV28 and TRBJ1-5; weak D call: TRBD1 (6 bases). CDR3 length equals 15 residues. The germline V and J ends were trimmed by 4 bases and 5 bases, with 15 bases remaining between them. Germline loops: CDR1 MDHEN, CDR2 SYDVKM. DNA of the CDR3: TGTGCCAGCAGTTCAGCCGACAGGAGATATCAGCCCCAGCATTTT. Its translation: CASSSADRRYQPQHF.

CDR3 residues: CASSLTGQGVAGEQFF. The CDR3 DNA follows: TGCGCCAGCAGCTTGACGGGACAGGGGGTCGCGGGTGAGCAGTTCTTC. V usage is TRBV5-1 and J usage is TRBJ2-1, with 11 bases matching TRBD1. The CDR3 runs to 16 residues. CDR1 SGHRS and CDR2 YFSETQ come from the germline V gene. The V gene end was trimmed by 1 base and the J gene end by 9 bases; junction bases not matched to a gene: 9.

In its sample, this clone was seen a few times. The V call is TRBV14, the J call TRBJ1-2, with D possibly matching TRBD1 (5 bases). The V gene's germline CDR1 is SGHDN and CDR2 FVKESK. The CDR3 covers 13 residues. V gave up 1 base and J gave up 7 bases, with 10 bases separating them. This CDR3 reads CASSQVGQGGYTF. The CDR3 region has the DNA TGTGCCAGCAGCCAAGTGGGGCAGGGTGGCTACACCTTC.

V usage is TRBV3-1 (or the pseudogene TRBV3-2) and J usage is TRBJ2-6; D unclear. The germline V gene encodes CDR1 LGHDT and CDR2 YNNKEL (reference sequence). The length of the CDR3 is 17 residues. Deletions cut 1 base from V and 0 bases from J, with 10 bases between. The CDR3 DNA follows: TGTGCCAGCAGCCAAGGAAAGGGTTACTCTGGGGCCAACGTCCTGACTTTC. It specifies CASSQGKGYSGANVLTF.

This clone was counted once. V and J are TRBV6-4 and TRBJ2-2; TRBD1 matches at 7 bases. Germline loops: CDR1 MRHNA, CDR2 SNTAGT. V shed 6 bases, J shed 1 base, and the junction held 2 bases outside the gene matches. This CDR3 spans 14 amino acids. This CDR3 reads CASSGQENTGELFF. In nucleotides, the CDR3 is TGTGCCAGCAGCGGACAGGAGAACACCGGGGAGCTGTTTTTT.

V is TRBV5-1 and J is TRBJ2-3; tentative D call: TRBD1 (6 bases). Germline V gene lookup returns CDR1 SGHRS and CDR2 YFSETQ. Trimming removed 5 bases from V and 2 bases from J, with 18 bases in between. The CDR3 has 16 amino acids. The CDR3 DNA reads as TGCGCCAGCAGTTCGAGTTCCGGGACATTCACAGATACGCAGTATTTT. It is translated as CASSSSSGTFTDTQYF.

For the CDR3, the DNA is TGTGCCAGCAGCTTAGCTGGGGGGGTGGGGCAGCCCCAGCATTTT. It yields the protein CASSLAGGVGQPQHF. The chain recombines TRBV7-8 with TRBJ1-5; possible D gene TRBD1, 5 bases. In germline, CDR1 is SGHVS, CDR2 FQNEAQ. The CDR3 covers 15 residues. The V end was cut by 0 bases, the J end by 7 bases, with 13 bases between.

The chain recombines TRBV4-1 with TRBJ1-1; D is unresolved. The V end lost 0 bases, the J end lost 4 bases, and 9 bases lay between the germline ends. The CDR3 has 14 amino acids. From germline, CDR1 is MGHRA and CDR2 YSYEKL. The CDR3: CASSQDEILTEAFF. CDR3 DNA sequence: TGCGCCAGCAGCCAAGATGAGATCCTCACTGAAGCTTTCTTT.

The rearrangement links TRBV6-5 to TRBJ2-7; D perhaps matches TRBD1 (5 bases). This CDR3 is built from 13 residues. From germline, CDR1 is MNHEY and CDR2 SVGAGI. V dropped 6 bases and J dropped 4 bases, with 13 bases sitting between them. CDR3 residues: CASSLTEMYEQYF. The CDR3 region has the DNA TGTGCCAGCAGCTTGACAGAGATGTACGAGCAGTACTTC.

V gene TRBV24-1 combines with J gene TRBJ2-1, with D possibly matching TRBD1 (6 bases). The V gene's germline CDR1 is KGHDR and CDR2 SFDVKD. V gave up 7 bases and J gave up 7 bases, with 13 bases separating them. CDR3 length: 13 residues. CDR3 bases: TGTGCCACCAGCTCCTCAGGGGTGAATGAGCAGTTCTTC. Its protein product is CATSSSGVNEQFF.

To note about this clone: The same CDR3 arises from other DNA sequences in this sample as well. This chain uses TRBV7-9 with TRBJ2-7; no reliable D call. Germline values: CDR1 SEHNR, CDR2 FQNEAQ (reference sequence). This CDR3 is 12 amino acids long. With 2 bases removed from V and 3 bases from J, the gap between germline ends came to 5 bases. The CDR3, as DNA: TGTGCCAGCAGCTTAAACAGCTACGAGCAGTACTTC. It yields the protein CASSLNSYEQYF.

This chain connects TRBV18 to TRBJ1-1; 8 bases align to TRBD1. The CDR3 consists of 16 residues. The germline CDR1 and CDR2 sequences are KGHSH and LQKENI. J was trimmed by 3 bases and V by 4 bases; bases with no gene match: 10. The CDR3 sequence is CASSQPRQGFYTEAFF. The CDR3 region has the DNA TGTGCCAGCTCACAACCAAGACAGGGGTTCTACACTGAAGCTTTCTTT.

The CDR3 loop reads CASSPQRTDTQYF. The CDR3 DNA is TGTGCCAGCAGCCCGCAGCGCACAGATACGCAGTATTTT. The rearrangement joins TRBV5-4 to TRBJ2-3, with D hard to call. CDR1 is SGHNT, CDR2 YYREEE, per germline (reference sequence). V was cut by 4 bases and J by 1 base, with 7 bases left in between. The CDR3 covers 13 residues.